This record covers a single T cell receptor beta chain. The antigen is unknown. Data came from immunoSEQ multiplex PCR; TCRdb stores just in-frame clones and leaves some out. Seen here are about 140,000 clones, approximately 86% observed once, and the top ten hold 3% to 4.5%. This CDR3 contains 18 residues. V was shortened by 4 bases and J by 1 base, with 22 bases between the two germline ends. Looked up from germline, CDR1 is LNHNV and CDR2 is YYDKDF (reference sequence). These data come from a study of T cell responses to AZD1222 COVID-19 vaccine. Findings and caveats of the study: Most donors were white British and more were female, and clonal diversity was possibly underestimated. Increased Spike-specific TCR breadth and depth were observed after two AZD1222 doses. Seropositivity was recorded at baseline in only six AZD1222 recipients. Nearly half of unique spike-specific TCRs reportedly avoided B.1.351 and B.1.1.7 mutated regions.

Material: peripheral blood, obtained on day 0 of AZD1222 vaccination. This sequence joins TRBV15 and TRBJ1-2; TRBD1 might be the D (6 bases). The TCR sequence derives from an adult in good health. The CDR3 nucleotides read TGTGCCACCAGCAAGGGGGGGCAGGTGGGAGTCGTTAACTATGGCTACACCTTC. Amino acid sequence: CATSKGGQVGVVNYGYTF.